A selection of T cell receptor beta chains follows, all from one sample in a study of blood T cell repertoires in COVID-19. Assay: immunoSEQ multiplex PCR; the TCRdb copy retains only in-frame clones and omits some. The table lists 98,000 or so clones, around 83% of them singletons, with approximately 3.4% in the top ten. The sequenced sample consisted of peripheral blood. These TCRs come from an elderly woman with active or convalescent COVID-19. Each CDR3 is given with its conserved first and last residue. The order of the fields is clone size, J gene, CDR3 length, V gene, D gene, CDR3 protein, CDR3 DNA. A D gene is named only where the DNA matches it firmly. Some rows have no size entry. The others give once, few or many, or a class for an expanded clone.

NA,TRBJ2-1,17,TRBV5-6,NA,CASSLQGGGLSYNEQFF,TGTGCCAGCAGCTTGCAGGGAGGGGGTCTCTCCTACAATGAGCAGTTCTTC
once,TRBJ2-3,16,TRBV28,NA,CASSLLSGVDTDTQYF,TGTGCCAGCAGTTTATTGTCGGGGGTCGACACAGATACGCAGTATTTT
NA,TRBJ1-1,13,TRBV7-6,NA,CASSQTGYNEAFF,TGTGCCAGCAGTCAAACCGGGTACAATGAAGCTTTCTTT
many,TRBJ2-6,14,TRBV24-1,NA,CATSSGVGANVLTF,TGTGCCACCAGCTCAGGGGTTGGGGCCAACGTCCTGACTTTC
NA,TRBJ2-7,14,TRBV10-3,NA,CAISVFQGGYEQYF,TGTGCCATCAGTGTGTTTCAGGGCGGCTACGAGCAGTACTTC
NA,TRBJ1-2,13,TRBV10-3,TRBD1,CAISDTGGPSYTF,TGTGCCATCAGTGATACAGGGGGCCCGAGCTACACCTTC
NA,TRBJ2-1,15,TRBV5-4,TRBD2,CASSLAGTSSNEQFF,TGTGCCAGCAGCTTGGCCGGGACTAGTTCAAATGAGCAGTTCTTC
few,TRBJ1-5,15,TRBV24-1,TRBD1,CATSDNDRGNQPQHF,TGTGCCACCAGTGATAATGACAGGGGTAATCAGCCCCAGCATTTT
NA,TRBJ1-1,13,TRBV2,NA,CASSEGRYTEAFF,TGTGCCAGCAGTGAAGGCAGATACACTGAAGCTTTCTTT
NA,TRBJ2-7,15,TRBV5-5,TRBD2,CASSLVTSGIYEQYF,TGTGCCAGCAGCTTGGTAACTAGCGGGATCTACGAGCAGTACTTC
NA,TRBJ1-5,12,TRBV28,NA,CASWTVKQPQHF,TGTGCCAGCTGGACAGTGAAACAGCCCCAGCATTTT
NA,TRBJ2-1,15,TRBV19,TRBD1,CASMRTGGLGNEQFF,TGTGCCAGTATGAGAACAGGGGGCCTCGGGAATGAGCAGTTCTTC
few,TRBJ2-1,17,TRBV7-3,TRBD2,CASSSATSGGAANEQFF,TGTGCCAGCAGCTCCGCGACTAGCGGGGGGGCTGCGAATGAGCAGTTCTTC
many,TRBJ1-1,15,TRBV7-3,NA,CASSLMGRGHTEAFF,TGTGCCAGCAGCCTCATGGGGAGAGGCCACACTGAAGCTTTCTTT
few,TRBJ2-1,14,TRBV29-1,TRBD2,CSVEGGRAVDEQFF,TGCAGCGTTGAGGGAGGGAGGGCCGTGGATGAGCAGTTCTTC
NA,TRBJ1-1,11,TRBV6-5,NA,CASRRQAEAFF,TGTGCCAGCAGGAGACAGGCGGAAGCTTTCTTT
NA,TRBJ2-5,14,TRBV4-1,NA,CASSQVSYQETQYF,TGCGCCAGCAGCCAAGTGAGTTACCAAGAGACCCAGTACTTC
NA,TRBJ1-5,15,TRBV28,NA,CASSSTGPGNQPQHF,TGTGCCAGCAGCTCAACAGGGCCCGGCAATCAGCCCCAGCATTTT
NA,TRBJ2-7,18,TRBV6-2/TRBV6-3,TRBD1,CASSFYTGTGGTTYEQYF,TGTGCCAGCAGTTTTTATACCGGGACAGGGGGCACTACCTACGAGCAGTACTTC
NA,TRBJ1-5,16,TRBV28,NA,CASTQGPPRGNQPQHF,TGTGCCAGCACGCAGGGGCCCCCGAGGGGCAATCAGCCCCAGCATTTT
NA,TRBJ2-6,18,TRBV28,TRBD1,CASSSTGTGNPGANVLTF,TGTGCCAGCAGTTCGACCGGGACAGGAAACCCTGGGGCCAACGTCCTGACTTTC
few,TRBJ1-5,15,TRBV18,TRBD1,CASSVGQGAGQPQHF,TGTGCCAGCTCAGTGGGACAGGGGGCGGGTCAGCCCCAGCATTTT
NA,TRBJ2-1,14,TRBV19,TRBD2,CASSSGGASNEQFF,TGTGCCAGTAGTAGCGGGGGGGCCAGCAATGAGCAGTTCTTC
NA,TRBJ1-2,14,TRBV13,NA,CASSLLEGTYGYTF,TGTGCCAGCAGCTTATTGGAGGGGACCTATGGCTACACCTTC
NA,TRBJ2-3,14,TRBV3-1/TRBV3-2,NA,CASSQHGGQDTQYF,TGTGCCAGCAGCCAACACGGGGGACAGGATACGCAGTATTTT
NA,TRBJ1-2,15,TRBV7-9,NA,CASSRIGYEDYGYTF,TGTGCCAGCAGTCGAATCGGGTACGAAGACTATGGCTACACCTTC
NA,TRBJ2-2,13,TRBV6-6,NA,CAAGTPNTGELFF,TGTGCCGCCGGGACACCCAACACCGGGGAGCTGTTTTTT